A single sample gave rise to the 27 T cell receptor beta chains below, sequenced in a study of T cells in Graves' hyperthyroidism and ophthalmopathy. Amplified TCR beta CDR3 regions derived from RNA transcripts. Carried out on the TCR CDR3, a first-round RT-PCR used the HTBI primer set. One entry per CDR3 protein, called by TCRdb with MiXCR from the multiplex PCR reads. The repertoire has some 360,000 distinct CDR3 sequences, about 15% of them found once; the top ten carry approximately 11%. The sequenced sample consisted of blood. These receptors were taken from a woman aged 55-70 years with Graves' hyperthyroidism.

The J gene is TRBJ2-5, the V gene TRBV12-3 or TRBV12-4; 10 bases agree with TRBD1. J gave up 3 bases and V 6 bases, and 4 bases lay outside the gene matches. CDR3 length: 14 residues. CDR3 residues: CASSGTGDEETQYF. The CDR3, as DNA: TGTGCCAGCAGCGGGACAGGGGACGAAGAGACCCAGTACTTC.

The chain couples TRBV4-1 to TRBJ1-1; D gene unclear. The CDR3 length is 15 residues. V shed 1 base and J shed 0 bases, with 9 bases lying between them. Germline loops: CDR1 MGHRA, CDR2 YSYEKL. DNA of the CDR3: TGCGCCAGCAGCCAAGGCCCCGGGGTGAACACTGAAGCTTTCTTT. Its translation: CASSQGPGVNTEAFF.

The table lists this clonotype with many counts. The chain combines TRBV11-2 with TRBJ2-1; 13 bases are shared with TRBD2. V was clipped by 5 bases and J by 8 bases; unmatched bases: 12. This CDR3 comprises 17 residues. CDR1 and CDR2 from the germline V gene are SGHAT and FQNNGV. The CDR3 sequence is CASSVQTGTSGMDEQFF. The CDR3 DNA reads TGTGCCAGCAGCGTCCAGACCGGGACTAGCGGGATGGATGAGCAGTTCTTC.

This clonotype was detected many times. V and J are TRBV11-1 and TRBJ1-1, with D possibly TRBD1 on 6 matching bases. Germline-derived CDR1 and CDR2 are SGHAT and FQDESV (reference sequence). This CDR3 contains 15 residues. Trimming shortened V by 5 bases and J by 1 base, and 14 bases separated the two germline ends. This chain's CDR3 is CASSRAGTSNTEAFF. The CDR3 DNA reads as TGTGCCAGCAGCCGTGCAGGGACATCGAACACTGAAGCTTTCTTT. Looking up the rest from reference TRBV11-1 and TRBJ1-1 gives the full variable domain: EAEVAQSPRYKITEKSQAVAFWCDPISGHATLYWYRQILGQGPELLVQFQDESVVDDSQLPKDRFSAERLKGVDSTLKIQPAELGDSAMYLCASSRAGTSNTEAFFGQGTRLTVV.

This clonotype has ten or more counts. The chain has TRBV7-9 and TRBJ2-3; TRBD2 aligns across 8 bases. Germline values: CDR1 SEHNR, CDR2 FQNEAQ (reference sequence). There are 16 residues in the CDR3. The trim removed 5 bases at V and 2 bases at J, leaving 9 bases unmatched. CDR3 nucleotides: TGTGCCAGCAGCCCCTCGAGACTAGCGCACACAGATACGCAGTATTTT. Protein sequence: CASSPSRLAHTDTQYF.

This clonotype has ten or more counts. The genes are TRBV12-3 or TRBV12-4 and TRBJ1-5; D uncertain. The CDR3 runs to 13 residues. The germline V and J ends were trimmed by 6 bases and 2 bases, with 8 bases remaining between them. The CDR3 spells CASSLTGNQPQHF. The CDR3 coding sequence is TGTGCCAGCAGCTTAACGGGCAATCAGCCCCAGCATTTT.

Remarks on this clonotype: One end of the junction fails to match germline, which may point to a read error. CDR3 DNA sequence: TGCGCCAGCAGCACCCGGACACTAGCGGGGAACACCGGGGAGCCGTTTTTT. The encoded protein is CASSTRTLAGNTGEPFF. The V call is TRBV5-1, the J call TRBJ2-2, with 10 bases that match TRBD2. Per germline, CDR1 SGHRS and CDR2 YFSETQ. The CDR3 is made up of 17 amino acids.

The V and J genes are TRBV7-3 and TRBJ2-3; TRBD1 might be the D (6 bases). The CDR3 has 15 amino acids. In germline, CDR1 is SGHTA, CDR2 FQGTGA. V was trimmed by 1 base and J by 4 bases, leaving 12 bases between them. In DNA form, the CDR3 reads TGTGCCAGCAGCTTAAGGGGACAAGCTCCAGATACGCAGTATTTT. Protein product: CASSLRGQAPDTQYF.

The CDR3 reads CASSEYGSLYEQYF. The CDR3 DNA sequence: TGCGCCAGCAGCGAATACGGGAGCCTCTACGAGCAGTACTTC. V is TRBV5-1 and J is TRBJ2-7, with a possible D match to TRBD2 (6 bases). The CDR3 is 14 residues long. V was shortened by 4 bases and J by 3 bases, with 14 bases between the two germline ends. Germline lookup yields CDR1 SGHRS and CDR2 YFSETQ.

This sequence joins TRBV4-2 and TRBJ2-4; 9 nucleotides match TRBD2. Losses at the gene ends were 1 base for V and 0 bases for J; bases not matched to a gene: 10. Germline V gives CDR1 LGHNA, CDR2 YNFKEQ. The CDR3 is made up of 19 amino acids. The CDR3 loop reads CASSQGVSLAGLAKNIQYF. For the CDR3, the DNA is TGTGCCAGCAGCCAAGGAGTTTCCCTAGCGGGACTAGCCAAAAACATTCAGTACTTC.

Comment on this clonotype: This could be a read error, since a much larger clone is one nucleotide away. The rearrangement uses TRBV2 and TRBJ2-7; D may be TRBD2 (6 bases). Trimming pared 3 bases from V and 0 bases from J, leaving 12 bases between. The CDR3 totals 15 residues. Germline values: CDR1 SNHLY, CDR2 FYNNEI. CDR3: CASSDSRGGSYEQYF. The CDR3 region has the DNA TGTGCCAGCAGTGATTCGCGGGGAGGCTCCTACGAGCAGTACTTC.

There are a few counts of this clonotype. Sequence at one end of the junction differs from germline and may be a read error. J is TRBJ2-7 and V is TRBV29-1; 7 bases fit TRBD2. CDR3 size: 12 residues. Germline-derived CDR1 and CDR2 are SQVTM and ANQGSEA. The CDR3 bases are TGCAGCGTTCAAGAGCGGGACTACGAGCAGTACTTC. It codes for CSVQERDYEQYF.

There are many counts of this clonotype. This sequence joins TRBV28 and TRBJ2-3; TRBD2 might be the D (6 bases). Trimming removed 8 bases at V and 0 bases at J, with 9 bases between. CDR3 size: 13 residues. Per germline, CDR1 MDHEN and CDR2 SYDVKM. The DNA of the CDR3 is TGTGCCAGCGACGGGAGTAGCACAGATACGCAGTATTTT. Residues: CASDGSSTDTQYF.

The chain is built from TRBV7-9 and TRBJ2-7; 14 bases agree with TRBD2. Germline V gene data show CDR1 as SEHNR and CDR2 as FQNEAQ (reference sequence). V lost 5 bases and J lost 7; bases outside the gene matches: 10. The CDR3 has 16 residues. The CDR3 sequence is CASSPPGLAGDREQYF. In DNA form, the CDR3 reads TGTGCCAGCAGCCCGCCGGGACTAGCGGGAGATCGGGAGCAGTACTTC.

This clonotype turned up a few times. The rearrangement joins TRBV3-1 to TRBJ1-4; D gene unclear. CDR3 size: 14 residues. V was clipped by 1 base and J by 5 bases, with 8 bases between them. Germline V gene sequence: CDR1 LGHDT, CDR2 YNNKEL (reference sequence). The CDR3: CASSQGGWNEKLFF. The DNA for the CDR3 is TGTGCCAGCAGCCAAGGGGGTTGGAATGAAAAACTGTTTTTT.

This clonotype was seen a handful of times. The chain carries TRBV20-1 and TRBJ2-3; 13 bases are shared with TRBD2. V dropped 2 bases and J dropped 4; count of bases not matched to a gene: 6. The CDR3 is 16 amino acids. The germline CDR1 and CDR2 sequences are DFQATT and SNEGSKA (reference sequence). The CDR3 reads CSARMITSGRADTQYF. CDR3 nucleotides: TGCAGTGCTAGAATGATAACTAGCGGGAGGGCAGATACGCAGTATTTT.

This clonotype was seen at least ten times. This rearrangement joins TRBV18 to TRBJ1-3; D unclear. Germline V CDR1 and CDR2: KGHSH, LQKENI. The CDR3 extends over 16 amino acids. The V end was cut by 3 bases, the J end by 0 bases, with 12 bases between. CDR3: CASSPDSRTSGNTIYF. The CDR3 bases are TGTGCCAGCTCACCGGACTCCCGGACCTCTGGAAACACCATATATTTT.

The sample holds many counts of this clonotype. This chain connects TRBV28 to TRBJ1-2; 9 bases are shared with TRBD1. This CDR3 contains 14 residues. Trimming removed 3 bases from V and 5 bases from J; junction bases left unmatched: 4. Germline assignment: CDR1 MDHEN and CDR2 SYDVKM. The CDR3 is CASSLDRGVYGYTF. The DNA for the CDR3 is TGTGCCAGCAGTTTGGACAGGGGAGTTTATGGCTACACCTTC.

This clonotype was seen many times. This chain joins TRBV18 and TRBJ1-1; D unclear. There are 13 residues in the CDR3. Trimming cost V 3 bases and J 5 bases, with 10 bases left between them. Germline assignment: CDR1 KGHSH and CDR2 LQKENI. The CDR3 DNA reads as TGTGCCAGCTCACCTTCCGAGGCTACTGAAGCTTTCTTT. Translation gives CASSPSEATEAFF. The full variable domain, completed using reference TRBV18 and TRBJ1-1, is NAGVMQNPRHLVRRRGQEARLRCSPMKGHSHVYWYRQLPEEGLKFMVYLQKENIIDESGMPKERFSAEFPKEGPSILRIQQVVRGDSAAYFCASSPSEATEAFFGQGTRLTVV.

The chain joins TRBV9 to TRBJ2-5; 13 bases are shared with TRBD2. Trimming at V came to 4 bases and at J to 4 bases, leaving 4 bases not matched to a gene. Germline V gene sequence: CDR1 SGDLS, CDR2 YYNGEE. The CDR3 sequence is 15 residues long. This CDR3 reads CASSRTSGRVETQYF. The CDR3 nucleotides read TGTGCCAGCAGCCGGACTAGCGGGAGAGTAGAGACCCAGTACTTC. The full variable domain, in which reference TRBV9 and TRBJ2-5 provide the parts outside the CDR3, is DSGVTQTPKHLITATGQRVTLRCSPRSGDLSVYWYQQSLDQGLQFLIQYYNGEERAKGNILERFSAQQFPDLHSELNLSSLELGDSALYFCASSRTSGRVETQYFGPGTRLLVL.

This clonotype was seen repeatedly, ten times or more. The chain links TRBV20-1 to TRBJ1-2; possible D gene TRBD1, 5 bases. CDR1 DFQATT and CDR2 SNEGSKA come from the germline V gene (reference sequence). The length of the CDR3 is 16 residues. V shed 5 bases and J shed 5 bases, with 24 bases lying between them. CDR3: CSAGRRGRGWSYGYTF. The CDR3 nucleotides are TGCAGTGCTGGGAGGCGGGGTCGGGGCTGGAGTTATGGCTACACCTTC.

The rearrangement links TRBV27 to TRBJ2-3; the match to TRBD2 covers 8 bases. CDR3 length equals 17 residues. V was clipped by 5 bases and J by 5 bases; unmatched bases: 15. The V gene's germline CDR1 is MNHEY and CDR2 SMNVEV (reference sequence). This CDR3 reads CASSSPRGSSGRDTQYF. The CDR3 DNA sequence: TGTGCCAGCAGTAGCCCCCGGGGGTCAAGCGGGAGAGATACGCAGTATTTT.

In this sample, this clonotype turned up a few times. The CDR3 spells CSVGTGTQYF. For the CDR3, the DNA is TGCAGCGTTGGGACCGGCACTCAGTATTTT. The J gene is TRBJ2-3, the V gene TRBV29-1; D call uncertain. CDR1 SQVTM and CDR2 ANQGSEA come from the germline V gene. With 4 bases removed from V and 12 bases from J, the gap between germline ends came to 11 bases. The CDR3 sequence is 10 residues long.

This clonotype was observed a few times. V is TRBV4-1 and J is TRBJ2-5, with 8 nucleotides matching TRBD2. V was clipped by 2 bases and J by 4 bases; unmatched bases: 12. The length of the CDR3 is 17 residues. Germline V CDR1 and CDR2: MGHRA, YSYEKL. The CDR3 DNA reads TGCGCCAGCAGCCAAATGCCCTCCGGGACTAGAGGAGAGACCCAGTACTTC. Protein: CASSQMPSGTRGETQYF.

This chain uses TRBV5-1 with TRBJ2-1; 9 bases fit TRBD1. Germline V gene lookup returns CDR1 SGHRS and CDR2 YFSETQ. The CDR3 is made up of 13 amino acids. V lost 7 bases to trimming and J lost 6 bases; unmatched junction nucleotides: 5. CDR3 amino acids: CASGTGSLNEQFF. As DNA, the CDR3 is TGCGCCAGCGGGACAGGGAGTCTCAATGAGCAGTTCTTC.

This clonotype has ten or more counts. The chain carries TRBV20-1 and TRBJ1-4; 7 positions agree with TRBD1. Per germline, CDR1 DFQATT and CDR2 SNEGSKA (reference sequence). This CDR3 comprises 16 residues. J lost 7 bases, V lost 0 bases, and 11 bases had no gene match. CDR3 loop: CSARDGAGGIFEKLFF. The CDR3 nucleotides read TGCAGTGCTAGAGATGGGGCAGGGGGGATCTTTGAAAAACTGTTTTTT.

In its sample, this clonotype was seen a few times. The rearrangement uses TRBV28 and TRBJ1-1; D is unresolved. Germline V lookup: CDR1 MDHEN, CDR2 SYDVKM. Trimming cost V 6 bases and J 4 bases, with 12 bases left between them. CDR3 size: 13 residues. The CDR3 coding sequence is TGTGCCAGCAGGGTAGACCGCGTCACTGAAGCTTTCTTT. The encoded protein is CASRVDRVTEAFF.